The rows below give T cell receptor beta chains drawn from one sample of a study of T-cell reconstitution after alpha-beta-depleted transplantation in children. TCRdb fed the PCR reads into MiXCR, producing one record per CDR3 protein. The profile shows around 700,000 distinct CDR3 sequences, around 13% of them singletons. Specimen: PBMCs, collected before TCRalphabeta/CD19-depleted stem cell transplant. The receptors stem from a girl aged 2 to 10 with congenital amegakaryocytic thrombocytopenia, due to receive a stem cell transplant. Each CDR3 is given with its conserved first and last residue. A row's size may be missing; if present it is once, few, many or a size class.

J | V | size | CDR3
TRBJ2-5 | TRBV12-3/TRBV12-4 | few | CASSFLTRQETQYF
TRBJ2-5 | TRBV3-1 | NA | CASSQGILAGGFETQYF
TRBJ2-7 | TRBV10-3 | NA | CATRGAGTGYEQYF
TRBJ2-1 | TRBV9 | NA | CASSERELAGGDEQFF
TRBJ2-2 | TRBV5-1 | few | CASSLGLAGAGGELFF
TRBJ2-1 | TRBV11-1 | many | CASSESGRYNEQFF
TRBJ2-4 | TRBV4-1 | many | CASSQRTGGGSLLAKNIQYF
TRBJ2-1 | TRBV12-3/TRBV12-4 | many | CASSLIGGSYNEQFF
TRBJ2-3 | TRBV9 | many | CASSPTDRVTDTQYF
TRBJ1-6 | TRBV20-1 | many | CSARDLRGSSYNSPLHF
TRBJ2-1 | TRBV5-1 | few | CASSQHGSWNEQFF
TRBJ1-4 | TRBV5-1 | many | CASSAGTGGGEKLFF
TRBJ2-7 | TRBV6-2/TRBV6-3 | many | CASSYTDSSYEQYF
TRBJ2-4 | TRBV3-1 | NA | CASSQGGTSVLAKNIQYF
TRBJ2-3 | TRBV5-1 | NA | CASSIRVDTQYF
TRBJ2-3 | TRBV11-1 | many | CASSPFEDTQYF
TRBJ1-1 | TRBV20-1 | many | CSAPGQLEAFF
TRBJ2-6 | TRBV27 | few | CASSAGVDGANVLTF
TRBJ2-7 | TRBV25-1 | many | CASRGPGSYEQYF
TRBJ2-5 | TRBV5-6 | many | CASSFVATQETQYF
TRBJ2-5 | TRBV20-1 | many | CSASSGTLETQYF
TRBJ2-1 | TRBV29-1 | medium-sized | CSVDLAGDENEQFF